A selection of T cell receptor beta chains follows, all from one sample in a study. TCRdb fed the RT-PCR reads into MiXCR, producing one record per CDR3 protein. The sample shows about 680,000 distinct CDR3 sequences, approximately 14% of them seen only once. Sequenced sample: memory CD4+ T cells from blood. The origin of the receptors is a female donor in good health, serving as a healthy control. The CDR3 runs from the conserved cysteine through the conserved F or W. Each record gives: CDR3 protein, CDR3 DNA, V gene, clone size, D gene, J gene. A D gene is named only where the DNA matches it firmly. Part of the rows lack a size; the others show once, few, many or a class for expanded clones.

CASTADGPSYNEQFF,TGTGCCAGCACCGCAGACGGCCCCTCCTACAATGAGCAGTTCTTC,TRBV7-9,few,-,TRBJ2-1
CASSSRTSGSPSGIQYF,TGTGCCAGCAGCTCCCGGACTAGCGGGAGCCCATCCGGCATTCAGTACTTC,TRBV6-2/TRBV6-3,few,TRBD2,TRBJ2-4
CASSPFGDPFGETQYF,TGTGCCAGCAGCCCCTTCGGGGACCCATTCGGAGAGACCCAGTACTTC,TRBV7-3,few,-,TRBJ2-5
CASAAYTEAFF,TGTGCCAGCGCAGCCTACACTGAAGCTTTCTTT,TRBV2,once,-,TRBJ1-1
CASSLGTSGGSTDTQYF,TGTGCCAGCAGCTTGGGGACTAGCGGGGGGAGCACAGATACGCAGTATTTT,TRBV7-2,-,TRBD2,TRBJ2-3
CASSLWQSISYEQYF,TGTGCCAGCAGCTTATGGCAGTCGATCTCCTACGAGCAGTACTTC,TRBV7-2,few,-,TRBJ2-7
CASSERDYHNEQFF,TGCGCCAGCAGCGAACGGGACTACCACAATGAGCAGTTCTTC,TRBV5-1,-,TRBD2,TRBJ2-1
CASRLGTGAYGYTF,TGTGCCAGCAGGCTAGGGACGGGTGCCTATGGCTACACCTTC,TRBV27,few,-,TRBJ1-2
CSAQDDPRADTQYF,TGCAGTGCCCAGGACGACCCGAGGGCAGATACGCAGTATTTT,TRBV20-1,few,-,TRBJ2-3
CASSQDLDTHNYGYTF,TGCGCCAGCAGCCAAGATCTGGACACCCATAACTATGGCTACACCTTC,TRBV4-3,many,-,TRBJ1-2
CATSARGAGTDTQYF,TGTGCCACCAGCGCTCGGGGGGCCGGCACAGATACGCAGTATTTT,TRBV24-1,-,-,TRBJ2-3